Detailed here is one T cell receptor beta chain. Its antigen is currently unknown. The data belong to a study of T-cell reconstitution after alpha-beta-depleted transplantation in children. Study-wide results and caveats: Approximately two months post-transplant, alpha-beta T cells reportedly originated from several hundred expanded graft clones. T-cell counts and diversity were attributed mostly to newly produced T cells one year after transplant.

Construction of the TCRbeta library involved unique molecular identifiers. TCRdb recomputed calls from the PCR reads with MiXCR, one row per CDR3 protein. The sample lists 580,000 or so distinct CDR3 sequences, under 30% occurring once. CDR1 is LNHNV and CDR2 is YYDKDF in the germline V gene (reference sequence). Trimming removed 9 bases from V and 0 bases from J, with 14 bases in between. The CDR3 is made up of 15 amino acids. V is TRBV15 and J is TRBJ2-2; tentatively, D is TRBD1 or TRBD2 (6 bases each). The source material was PBMCs, mostly from graft donor cells, sampled 360 days after TCRalphabeta/CD19-depleted stem cell transplant. This sequence was found in a boy younger than two who had a stem cell transplant for acute myeloid leukemia, so the T cells may come from the graft donor. CDR3 residues: CATLGGSANTGELFF. CDR3 DNA sequence: TGTGCCACACTCGGGGGCTCCGCGAACACCGGGGAGCTGTTTTTT.